This paragraph reports one TCR beta chain. What it recognizes is unknown. The sample is drawn from a study of vaccination effects on CD4 cells after COVID-19. Across the whole study: Sequencing in the ViraFEST assay came after antigen-specific CD4+ T cells had been expanded with viral peptide pools, which were used to stimulate PBMC. A couple of convalescent pre-vaccine samples were taken 142 and 148 days post-diagnosis.

Profiling relied on immunoSEQ multiplex PCR, and the TCRdb table lists in-frame clones only, not all of them. The repertoire holds 45,000 to 60,000 clones, with about 78% as singletons. Culture lasted about ten days before CD4+ T cell isolation. Days 3 and 7 were when half the medium was replaced with IL-2 medium. In germline, CDR1 is SEHNR, CDR2 FQNEAQ (reference sequence). The CDR3 runs 13 residues. With 5 bases removed from V and 5 bases from J, the gap between germline ends came to 12 bases. The clonotype was recovered from a human donor who had a prior SARS-CoV-2 infection. V gene TRBV7-9 combines with J gene TRBJ2-5; no reliable D call. The source was CD4+ T cells from PBMCs cultured without peptide, collected before COVID-19 vaccination. CDR3 sequence: CASSINVGETQYF. The CDR3 bases are TGTGCCAGCAGCATAAACGTCGGGGAGACCCAGTACTTC.